The clone carrying this T cell receptor (beta chain) has ten or more counts. Time point of the sample: pre-sensitization, week 0. Specified treatment: therapeutic diphenylcyclopropenone sensitization with weekly scalp DPC. The data were taken from a study of human T cells and chemical hapten exposure. TCRdb reprocessed the RACE reads via MiXCR and lists one record per CDR3 protein. This table holds fewer than 300,000 distinct CDR3 sequences, approximately 8.6% found once. The CDR3 covers 12 residues. Germline-derived CDR1 and CDR2 are SGHRS and YFSETQ. Trimming stripped 3 bases from V and 4 bases from J, with 7 bases between.

The chain combines TRBV5-1 with TRBJ1-1; D is uncertain. The sequencing used whole blood, collected in connection with sensitization to the hapten diphenylcyclopropenone (DPC). This receptor was taken from a woman aged 40 to 50 with alopecia areata. Some clones in this sample may be carry-over from other donors' samples. CDR3 in amino acids: CASSSLGTEAFF. The DNA for the CDR3 is TGCGCCAGCAGCTCCCTTGGCACTGAAGCTTTCTTT.